This TCR beta chain was retrieved from a study of T cell changes during pregnancy in multiple sclerosis. Trimming cost V 1 base and J 0 bases, with 12 bases left between them. Germline-derived CDR1 and CDR2 are MGHRA and YSYEKL. The CDR3 sequence is 16 residues long. The protocol was immunoSEQ multiplex PCR, while the TCRdb copy is restricted to in-frame clones and leaves out a portion. The sample yields about 64,000 clones, less than 95% seen once. This TCR was recovered from a female donor in good health, enrolled as a control in a pregnancy study. The chain combines TRBV4-1 with TRBJ1-2, with a tentative D call TRBD1 (6 bases). Sequencing used peripheral blood, obtained in the second trimester of pregnancy. This CDR3 reads CASSQVLRGANYGYTF. In DNA form, the CDR3 reads TGCGCCAGCAGCCAAGTCCTCAGGGGCGCTAACTATGGCTACACCTTC.